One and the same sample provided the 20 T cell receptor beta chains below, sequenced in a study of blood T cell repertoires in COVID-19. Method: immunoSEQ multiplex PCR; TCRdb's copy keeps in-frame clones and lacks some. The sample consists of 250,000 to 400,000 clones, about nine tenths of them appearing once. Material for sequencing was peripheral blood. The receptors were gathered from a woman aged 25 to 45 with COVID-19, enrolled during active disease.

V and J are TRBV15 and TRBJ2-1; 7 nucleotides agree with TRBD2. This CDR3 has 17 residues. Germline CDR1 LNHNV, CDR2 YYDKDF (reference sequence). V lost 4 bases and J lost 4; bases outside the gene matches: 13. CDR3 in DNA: TGTGCCACCAGCATCTATAGTCCTAGCGGAAAGTACAATGAGCAGTTCTTC. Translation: CATSIYSPSGKYNEQFF.

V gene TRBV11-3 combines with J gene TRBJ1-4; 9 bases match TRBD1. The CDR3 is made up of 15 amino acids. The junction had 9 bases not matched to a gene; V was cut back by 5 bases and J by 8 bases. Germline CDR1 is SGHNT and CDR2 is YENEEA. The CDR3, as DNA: TGTGCCAGCAGCCCAGGACAGGGGAAGGAAGAAAAACTGTTTTTT. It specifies CASSPGQGKEEKLFF.

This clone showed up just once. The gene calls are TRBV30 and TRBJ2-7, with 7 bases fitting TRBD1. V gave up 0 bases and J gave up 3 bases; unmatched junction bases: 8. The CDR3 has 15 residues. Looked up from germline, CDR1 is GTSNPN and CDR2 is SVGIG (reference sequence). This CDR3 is CAWSVSTGANYEQYF. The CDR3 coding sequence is TGTGCCTGGAGTGTAAGTACAGGGGCGAACTACGAGCAGTACTTC.

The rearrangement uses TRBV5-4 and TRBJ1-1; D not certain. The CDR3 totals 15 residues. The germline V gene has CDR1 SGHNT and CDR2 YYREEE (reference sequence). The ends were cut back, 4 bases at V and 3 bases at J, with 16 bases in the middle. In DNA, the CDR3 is TGTGCCAGCAGCCTCTCTGGGCAGCGGGACACTGAAGCTTTCTTT. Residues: CASSLSGQRDTEAFF. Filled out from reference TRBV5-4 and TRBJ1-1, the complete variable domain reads ETGVTQSPTHLIKTRGQQVTLRCSSQSGHNTVSWYQQALGQGPQFIFQYYREEENGRGNFPPRFSGLQFPNYSSELNVNALELDDSALYLCASSLSGQRDTEAFFGQGTRLTVV.

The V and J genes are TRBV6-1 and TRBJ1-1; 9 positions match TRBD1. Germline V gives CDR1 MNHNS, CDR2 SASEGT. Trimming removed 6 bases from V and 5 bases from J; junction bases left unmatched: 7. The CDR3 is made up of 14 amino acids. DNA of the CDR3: TGTGCCAGCAGCCCAGACAGGGGGACAACTGAAGCTTTCTTT. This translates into CASSPDRGTTEAFF.

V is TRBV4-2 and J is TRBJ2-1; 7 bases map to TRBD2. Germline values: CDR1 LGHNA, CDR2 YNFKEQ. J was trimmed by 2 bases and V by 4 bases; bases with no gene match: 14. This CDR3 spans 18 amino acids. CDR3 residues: CASSPRDGRETPYNEQFF. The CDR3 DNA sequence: TGTGCCAGCAGCCCCAGGGACGGGCGGGAGACCCCCTACAATGAGCAGTTCTTC.

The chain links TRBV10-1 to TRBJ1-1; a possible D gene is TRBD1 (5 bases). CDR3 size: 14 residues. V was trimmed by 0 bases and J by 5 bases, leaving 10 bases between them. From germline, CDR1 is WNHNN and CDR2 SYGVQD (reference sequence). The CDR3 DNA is TGCGCCAGCAGTGAGTCTGGGCAGGGTACTGAAGCTTTCTTT. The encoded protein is CASSESGQGTEAFF.

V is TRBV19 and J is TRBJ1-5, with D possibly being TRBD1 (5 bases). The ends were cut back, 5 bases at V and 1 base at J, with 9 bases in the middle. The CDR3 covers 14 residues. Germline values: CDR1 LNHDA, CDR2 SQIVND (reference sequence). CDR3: CASSGRESNQPQHF. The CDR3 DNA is TGTGCCAGTAGTGGCAGGGAAAGCAATCAGCCCCAGCATTTT.

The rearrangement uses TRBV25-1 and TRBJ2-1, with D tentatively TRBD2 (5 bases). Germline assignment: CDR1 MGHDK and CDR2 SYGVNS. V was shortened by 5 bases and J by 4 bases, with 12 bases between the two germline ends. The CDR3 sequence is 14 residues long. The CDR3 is CASSLSGSYNEQFF. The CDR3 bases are TGTGCCAGCAGTCTAAGCGGATCTTACAATGAGCAGTTCTTC.

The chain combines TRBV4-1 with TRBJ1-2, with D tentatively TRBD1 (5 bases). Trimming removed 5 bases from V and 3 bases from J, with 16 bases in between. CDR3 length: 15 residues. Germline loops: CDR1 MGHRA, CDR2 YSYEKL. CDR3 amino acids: CASSSPGKMDYGYTF. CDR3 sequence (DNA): TGCGCCAGCAGCTCGCCAGGGAAGATGGACTATGGCTACACCTTC.

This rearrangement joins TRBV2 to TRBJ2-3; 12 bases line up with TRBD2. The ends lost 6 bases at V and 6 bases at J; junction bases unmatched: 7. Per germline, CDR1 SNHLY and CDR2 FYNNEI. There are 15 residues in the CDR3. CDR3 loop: CASRRLAGVFDTQYF. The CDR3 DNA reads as TGTGCCAGCAGGCGACTAGCGGGAGTGTTTGATACGCAGTATTTT.

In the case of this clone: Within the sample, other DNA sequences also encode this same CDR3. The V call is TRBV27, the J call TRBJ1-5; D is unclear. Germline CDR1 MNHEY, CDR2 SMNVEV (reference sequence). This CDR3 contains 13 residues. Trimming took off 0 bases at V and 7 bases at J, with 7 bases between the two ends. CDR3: CASSLSANQPQHF. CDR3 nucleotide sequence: TGTGCCAGCAGTTTATCGGCAAACCAGCCCCAGCATTTT.

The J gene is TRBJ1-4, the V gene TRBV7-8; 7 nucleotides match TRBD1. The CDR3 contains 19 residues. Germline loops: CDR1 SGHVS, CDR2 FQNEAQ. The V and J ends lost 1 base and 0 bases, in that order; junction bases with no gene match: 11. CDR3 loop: CASSLDRGGPSATNEKLFF. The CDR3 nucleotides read TGTGCCAGCAGCTTAGACAGGGGCGGCCCCAGTGCAACTAATGAAAAACTGTTTTTT.

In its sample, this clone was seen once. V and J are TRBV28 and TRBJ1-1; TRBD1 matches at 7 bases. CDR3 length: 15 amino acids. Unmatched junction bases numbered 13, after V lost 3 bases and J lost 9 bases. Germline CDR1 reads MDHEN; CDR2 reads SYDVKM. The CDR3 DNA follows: TGTGCCAGCAGTTTCACCGGACAGGAAGCAAAACAAGCTTTCTTT. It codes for CASSFTGQEAKQAFF. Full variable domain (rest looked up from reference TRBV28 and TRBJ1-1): DVKVTQSSRYLVKRTGEKVFLECVQDMDHENMFWYRQDPGLGLRLIYFSYDVKMKEKGDIPEGYSVSREKKERFSLILESASTNQTSMYLCASSFTGQEAKQAFFGQGTRLTVV.

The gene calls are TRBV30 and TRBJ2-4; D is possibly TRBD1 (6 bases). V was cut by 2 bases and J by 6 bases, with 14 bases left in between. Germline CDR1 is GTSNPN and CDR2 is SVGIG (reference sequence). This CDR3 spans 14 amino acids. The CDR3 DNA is TGTGCCTGGAGTACCGGTACAGGGTTAAACATTCAGTACTTC. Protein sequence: CAWSTGTGLNIQYF. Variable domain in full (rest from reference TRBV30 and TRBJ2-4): SQTIHQWPATLVQPVGSPLSLECTVEGTSNPNLYWYRQAAGRGLQLLFYSVGIGQISSEVPQNLSASRPQDRQFILSSKKLLLSDSGFYLCAWSTGTGLNIQYFGAGTRLSVL.

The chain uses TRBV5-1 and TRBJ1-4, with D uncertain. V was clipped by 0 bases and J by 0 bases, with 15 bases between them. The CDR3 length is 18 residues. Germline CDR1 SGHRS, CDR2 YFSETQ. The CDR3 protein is CASSLGSGLLATNEKLFF. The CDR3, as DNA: TGCGCCAGCAGCTTGGGTTCAGGTCTTTTGGCAACTAATGAAAAACTGTTTTTT. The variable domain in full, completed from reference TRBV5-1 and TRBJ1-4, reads KAGVTQTPRYLIKTRGQQVTLSCSPISGHRSVSWYQQTPGQGLQFLFEYFSETQRNKGNFPGRFSGRQFSNSRSEMNVSTLELGDSALYLCASSLGSGLLATNEKLFFGSGTQLSVL.

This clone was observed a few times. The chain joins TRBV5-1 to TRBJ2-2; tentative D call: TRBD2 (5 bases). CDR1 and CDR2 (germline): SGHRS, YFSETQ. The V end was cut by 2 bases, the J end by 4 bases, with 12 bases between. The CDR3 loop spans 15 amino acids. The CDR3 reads CASSLDGVGTGELFF. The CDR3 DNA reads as TGCGCCAGCAGCTTAGACGGGGTTGGCACCGGGGAGCTGTTTTTT.

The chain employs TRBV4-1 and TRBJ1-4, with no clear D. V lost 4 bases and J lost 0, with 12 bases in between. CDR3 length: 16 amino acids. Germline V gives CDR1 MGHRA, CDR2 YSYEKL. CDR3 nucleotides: TGCGCCAGCAGCCCCTCTTACATATCAACTAATGAAAAACTGTTTTTT. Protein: CASSPSYISTNEKLFF.

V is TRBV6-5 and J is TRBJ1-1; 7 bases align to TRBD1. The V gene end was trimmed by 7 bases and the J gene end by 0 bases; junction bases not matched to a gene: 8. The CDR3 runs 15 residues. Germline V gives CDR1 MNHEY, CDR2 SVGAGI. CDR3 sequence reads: CASMDRRSMNTEAFF. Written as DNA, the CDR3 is TGTGCCAGCATGGACAGGCGTTCCATGAACACTGAAGCTTTCTTT.

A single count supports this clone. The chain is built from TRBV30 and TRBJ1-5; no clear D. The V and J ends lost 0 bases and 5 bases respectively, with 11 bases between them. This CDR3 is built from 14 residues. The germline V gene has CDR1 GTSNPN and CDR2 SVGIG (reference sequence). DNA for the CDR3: TGTGCCTGGAGTGTACTAGGGCTACATCAGCCCCAGCATTTT. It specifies CAWSVLGLHQPQHF.